This T cell receptor (beta chain) was sequenced for a study of HIV-infected patients and healthy controls. This clonotype has at least ten counts. One entry per CDR3 protein, called by TCRdb with MiXCR from the 5' RACE reads. The sample has 18,000 or so distinct CDR3 sequences, roughly 19% seen once. The V end lost 0 bases, the J end lost 3 bases, and 12 bases lay between the germline ends. Germline CDR1 DFQATT, CDR2 SNEGSKA (reference sequence). The CDR3 covers 15 residues. Sequenced sample: CD8+ T cells from blood. The sequence was collected from a human donor in good health. This rearrangement joins TRBV20-1 to TRBJ1-5; D possibly corresponds to TRBD1 (5 bases). In DNA form, the CDR3 reads TGCAGTGCTAGAGAATTTTGGGGCTCCAATCAGCCCCAGCATTTT. It codes for CSAREFWGSNQPQHF.